Shown below are 9 T cell receptor beta chains from a single sample sequenced in a study of blood T cell repertoires in COVID-19. Profiled with immunoSEQ multiplex PCR; TCRdb holds only in-frame clones, not every one. Of under 250,000 clones listed, approximately 89% were seen once; the top ten hold 1.6%. Sequenced material: peripheral blood. Source of these receptors: a woman aged 55-69 years who had recovered from COVID-19.

The chain uses TRBV5-8 and TRBJ1-1; D is possibly TRBD1 (6 bases). V dropped 0 bases and J dropped 4 bases, with 13 bases sitting between them. This CDR3 has 15 amino acids. Germline V lookup: CDR1 SGHTS, CDR2 YDEGEE. The CDR3 nucleotides read TGTGCCAGCAGCTTGGGCTACAGGGTGGGCACTGAAGCTTTCTTT. The encoded protein is CASSLGYRVGTEAFF. The full variable domain, with the rest looked up from reference TRBV5-8 and TRBJ1-1, is EAGVTQSPTHLIKTRGQQATLRCSPISGHTSVYWYQQALGLGLQFLLWYDEGEERNRGNFPPRFSGRQFPNYSSELNVNALELEDSALYLCASSLGYRVGTEAFFGQGTRLTVV.

The gene calls are TRBV7-3 and TRBJ2-3; 7 positions match TRBD2. The germline V gene encodes CDR1 SGHTA and CDR2 FQGTGA. The V and J ends lost 4 bases and 0 bases, in that order; junction bases with no gene match: 4. The CDR3 length is 15 residues. The DNA for the CDR3 is TGTGCCAGCAGCTCTAGCGGTTCTAGCACAGATACGCAGTATTTT. This codes for CASSSSGSSTDTQYF.

The rearrangement links TRBV12-5 to TRBJ2-1; D is unclear. The germline V gene has CDR1 LGHNT and CDR2 FRNRAP. Trimming cost V 3 bases and J 13 bases, with 13 bases left between them. The CDR3 contains 12 residues. Written as DNA, the CDR3 is TGTGCTAGTGGTTTTGGCCGAACCTTCCAGTTCTTC. The encoded protein is CASGFGRTFQFF.

This chain uses TRBV5-6 with TRBJ2-5, with TRBD1 as a possible D gene (6 bases). CDR1 is SGHDT and CDR2 is YYEEEE in the germline V gene. The CDR3 is 16 residues long. V shed 1 base and J shed 0 bases, with 13 bases lying between them. The CDR3 is CASSLRKTGHQETQYF. CDR3 in DNA: TGTGCCAGCAGCTTGAGAAAGACAGGCCACCAAGAGACCCAGTACTTC.

V usage is TRBV24-1 and J usage is TRBJ2-1; TRBD2 aligns across 11 bases. The V gene end was trimmed by 4 bases and the J gene end by 15 bases; junction bases not matched to a gene: 7. The germline gives CDR1 KGHDR, CDR2 SFDVKD. CDR3 length: 13 amino acids. The CDR3 region has the DNA TGTGCCACCAGTGAGACGGGACTAGCGGCGCGGTTCTTC. It is translated as CATSETGLAARFF.

V gene TRBV15 combines with J gene TRBJ1-6, with 8 bases matching TRBD1. CDR3 length equals 14 residues. Germline-derived CDR1 and CDR2 are LNHNV and YYDKDF (reference sequence). V shed 3 bases and J 5 bases; nucleotides not matched to a gene: 0. The CDR3 DNA sequence: TGTGCCACCAGCAGGGACAGGGATAATTCACCCCTCCACTTT. Protein product: CATSRDRDNSPLHF.

The chain joins TRBV7-3 to TRBJ2-1, with 10 bases matching TRBD1. There are 15 residues in the CDR3. Looked up from germline, CDR1 is SGHTA and CDR2 is FQGTGA. V lost 6 bases and J lost 4; bases outside the gene matches: 6. The CDR3 spells CASRYPGQGYNEQFF. DNA of the CDR3: TGTGCCAGCAGATATCCGGGACAGGGGTACAATGAGCAGTTCTTC.

This chain links TRBV24-1 with TRBJ2-2; possibly TRBD1 for D (6 bases). The CDR3 totals 15 residues. V lost 4 bases, J lost 6 bases, and 14 bases lay in between. CDR1 is KGHDR, CDR2 SFDVKD, per germline. The DNA for the CDR3 is TGTGCCACCAGTGACCGCAGGGGTGGGGCCGGGGAGCTGTTTTTT. It codes for CATSDRRGGAGELFF.

This clone has just one count. V gene TRBV6-5 combines with J gene TRBJ2-1; perhaps TRBD1 as D (6 bases). This CDR3 is 14 amino acids long. Germline loops: CDR1 MNHEY, CDR2 SVGAGI. The V and J ends lost 6 bases and 1 base respectively, with 10 bases between them. CDR3 bases: TGTGCCAGCAGCTCAGGGGAGTCCTACAATGAGCAGTTCTTC. Protein sequence: CASSSGESYNEQFF.